A selection of T cell receptor beta chains follows, all from one sample in a study of blood T cells in healthy people across ages. TCRdb fed the 5' RACE reads into MiXCR, producing one record per CDR3 protein. The sample consists of roughly 1,700,000 distinct CDR3 sequences, 28% of them appearing once. Sequencing input: blood. These receptors originate from a woman under 40 in good health. Both conserved end residues are part of each CDR3. Each record gives: D gene, clone size, V gene, J gene, CDR3 DNA, CDR3 protein. A D gene is named only where the DNA matches it firmly. The size field is filled for only some rows; it gives once, few, many or a size class.

d_gene: TRBD2
abundance: few
v_gene: TRBV7-8
j_gene: TRBJ2-5
CDR3nt: TGTGCCAGCAGCTTTCTAAGCGGGAGAAGCGGTGAGACCCAGTACTTC
CDR3aa: CASSFLSGRSGETQYF

d_gene: TRBD1
abundance: .
v_gene: TRBV5-5
j_gene: TRBJ1-4
CDR3nt: TGTGCCAGCAGCTTGGCTGCGTGGCAGGGGGCCACTAATGAAAAACTGTTTTTT
CDR3aa: CASSLAAWQGATNEKLFF

d_gene: .
abundance: few
v_gene: TRBV7-2
j_gene: TRBJ1-5
CDR3nt: TGTGCCAGCAGCTTAGACAGGAATCGCAATCAGCCCCAGCATTTT
CDR3aa: CASSLDRNRNQPQHF

d_gene: .
abundance: .
v_gene: TRBV20-1
j_gene: TRBJ2-1
CDR3nt: TGCAGTGCTAGAGATTTGGTCCACAATGAGCGGTTCTTC
CDR3aa: CSARDLVHNERFF

d_gene: TRBD2
abundance: .
v_gene: TRBV6-6
j_gene: TRBJ2-1
CDR3nt: TGTGCCAGCAGTTACTCGCGACTAGCGGACAATGAGCAGTTCTTC
CDR3aa: CASSYSRLADNEQFF

d_gene: TRBD2
abundance: .
v_gene: TRBV20-1
j_gene: TRBJ2-1
CDR3nt: TGCAGTGCCCCTAAGCGGGGGCAACGGGGAAATGAGCAGTTCTTC
CDR3aa: CSAPKRGQRGNEQFF

d_gene: .
abundance: .
v_gene: TRBV5-1
j_gene: TRBJ2-3
CDR3nt: TGCGCCAGCAGCTATTCCGGGACTCGGGCGTATTTT
CDR3aa: CASSYSGTRAYF

d_gene: TRBD2
abundance: few
v_gene: TRBV27
j_gene: TRBJ2-3
CDR3nt: TGTGCCAGCAGTTTCACCTATGGACTAGCGGGGGGGCAGGATACGCAGTATTTT
CDR3aa: CASSFTYGLAGGQDTQYF

d_gene: TRBD2
abundance: .
v_gene: TRBV12-3/TRBV12-4
j_gene: TRBJ2-3
CDR3nt: TGTGCCAGCAGTTTAGCCCCGACTAGCGGGAGTGAAACAGATACGCAGTATTTT
CDR3aa: CASSLAPTSGSETDTQYF

d_gene: .
abundance: many
v_gene: TRBV20-1
j_gene: TRBJ2-5
CDR3nt: TGCAGGGGGGGAGACAGACAAGAGACCCAGTACTTC
CDR3aa: CRGGDRQETQYF

d_gene: .
abundance: .
v_gene: TRBV7-2
j_gene: TRBJ2-3
CDR3nt: TGTGCCAGCAGGTTGCCAGGGGAGTTAGGAGATACGCAGTATTTT
CDR3aa: CASRLPGELGDTQYF

d_gene: TRBD2
abundance: .
v_gene: TRBV12-3/TRBV12-4
j_gene: TRBJ2-1
CDR3nt: TGTGCCAGCAGTCCAGCGGGGCGCTCCTGCAATGAGCAGTTCTTC
CDR3aa: CASSPAGRSCNEQFF

d_gene: .
abundance: many
v_gene: TRBV12-3/TRBV12-4
j_gene: TRBJ2-7
CDR3nt: TGTGCCAGCAGCCCGAGAGGCTCTGGCGAGCAGTACTTC
CDR3aa: CASSPRGSGEQYF

d_gene: TRBD1
abundance: many
v_gene: TRBV9
j_gene: TRBJ2-7
CDR3nt: TGTGCCAGCAGCGTAGGGGACAGGGGTTCCTACGAGCAGTACTTC
CDR3aa: CASSVGDRGSYEQYF

d_gene: .
abundance: .
v_gene: TRBV7-2
j_gene: TRBJ2-5
CDR3nt: TGTGCCAGCAGCTTAGCGCATGTGCAAGAGACCCAGTACTTC
CDR3aa: CASSLAHVQETQYF

d_gene: .
abundance: few
v_gene: TRBV4-1
j_gene: TRBJ2-5
CDR3nt: TGCGCCAGCAGCCAACCGCTGGGGGCTATATCGGGAGAGACCCAGTACTTC
CDR3aa: CASSQPLGAISGETQYF

d_gene: .
abundance: .
v_gene: TRBV20-1
j_gene: TRBJ2-1
CDR3nt: TGCAGTGCTAGAGCCCCAGAGTACAATGAGCAGTTCTTC
CDR3aa: CSARAPEYNEQFF

d_gene: TRBD2
abundance: many
v_gene: TRBV7-2
j_gene: TRBJ2-3
CDR3nt: TGTGCCAGCAGCTTCAGGCTAGCGGACACAGATACGCAGTATTTT
CDR3aa: CASSFRLADTDTQYF

d_gene: .
abundance: .
v_gene: TRBV5-1
j_gene: TRBJ2-5
CDR3nt: TGCGCCAGCTCGTCCGTCGGTCACCAAGAGACCCAGTACTTC
CDR3aa: CASSSVGHQETQYF

d_gene: .
abundance: few
v_gene: TRBV20-1
j_gene: TRBJ1-1
CDR3nt: TGCAGTGCTAGAGAAGGTTCGGTTGGCACTGAAGCTTTCTTT
CDR3aa: CSAREGSVGTEAFF

d_gene: .
abundance: .
v_gene: TRBV4-1
j_gene: TRBJ2-6
CDR3nt: TGCGCCAGCAGCCAAGATCATCTGGGGGCGACCCACTCTGGGGCCAACGTCCTGACTTTC
CDR3aa: CASSQDHLGATHSGANVLTF

d_gene: .
abundance: .
v_gene: TRBV14
j_gene: TRBJ2-2
CDR3nt: TGTGCCAGCAGCCAAGATCACACCGGGGAGCTGTTTTTT
CDR3aa: CASSQDHTGELFF

d_gene: TRBD1
abundance: .
v_gene: TRBV9
j_gene: TRBJ2-7
CDR3nt: TGTGCCAGCAGCGCCTCCGGGACAGGGGAGGGTGAGCAGTACTTC
CDR3aa: CASSASGTGEGEQYF

d_gene: TRBD2
abundance: .
v_gene: TRBV2
j_gene: TRBJ2-7
CDR3nt: TGTGCCAGCAGTGAGCTAGCGGCCTACAATGAGCAGTACTTC
CDR3aa: CASSELAAYNEQYF

d_gene: .
abundance: .
v_gene: TRBV15
j_gene: TRBJ1-1
CDR3nt: TGTGCCACCAGCAGAGATGGGTTTACGGACACTGAAGCTTTCTTT
CDR3aa: CATSRDGFTDTEAFF

d_gene: .
abundance: .
v_gene: TRBV27
j_gene: TRBJ1-5
CDR3nt: TGTGCCAGCAGTCCTCCTTACGGTCAGCCCCAGCATTTT
CDR3aa: CASSPPYGQPQHF

d_gene: TRBD2
abundance: .
v_gene: TRBV6-1
j_gene: TRBJ2-1
CDR3nt: TGTGCCAGCAGTCGACCCTTACGGACTAGCGGGGGGGCCTTCTCTCAGTTCTTC
CDR3aa: CASSRPLRTSGGAFSQFF

d_gene: TRBD2
abundance: .
v_gene: TRBV7-9
j_gene: TRBJ2-7
CDR3nt: TGTGCCAGCAGCTTACCGAGGGGGGCGGGAGGAACTTACAATGAGCAGTACTTC
CDR3aa: CASSLPRGAGGTYNEQYF

d_gene: TRBD1
abundance: .
v_gene: TRBV20-1
j_gene: TRBJ1-2
CDR3nt: TGCAGTGCTAGAGAAGGGACAGCTTATGGCTACACCTTC
CDR3aa: CSAREGTAYGYTF

d_gene: TRBD2
abundance: few
v_gene: TRBV29-1
j_gene: TRBJ2-2
CDR3nt: TGCAGCGTTGAAGCTGATAGCGGGAGGGTTGGCACCAGGGAGCTGTTTTTT
CDR3aa: CSVEADSGRVGTRELFF

d_gene: TRBD2
abundance: few
v_gene: TRBV6-5
j_gene: TRBJ2-1
CDR3nt: TGTGCCAGCAGTTACACCGGGACTAGGGCCTACAATGAGCAGTTCTTC
CDR3aa: CASSYTGTRAYNEQFF

d_gene: .
abundance: .
v_gene: TRBV25-1
j_gene: TRBJ1-5
CDR3nt: TGTGCCAGCAGTGATAGGGCAGGGGCTCAGCCCCAGCATTTT
CDR3aa: CASSDRAGAQPQHF

d_gene: TRBD1
abundance: .
v_gene: TRBV5-1
j_gene: TRBJ2-5
CDR3nt: TGCGCCAGCAGCTTGAGGGACAGAGGGTACCAAGAGACCCAGTACTTC
CDR3aa: CASSLRDRGYQETQYF

d_gene: .
abundance: few
v_gene: TRBV5-1
j_gene: TRBJ2-3
CDR3nt: TGCGCCAGCAGCCTGGACCGGGGATCTAGCACAGATACGCAGTATTTT
CDR3aa: CASSLDRGSSTDTQYF

d_gene: TRBD2
abundance: many
v_gene: TRBV28
j_gene: TRBJ2-6
CDR3nt: TGTGCCAGCAGTTCGGCGGGAGGCTCTGGGGCCAACGTCCTGACTTTC
CDR3aa: CASSSAGGSGANVLTF

d_gene: .
abundance: .
v_gene: TRBV18
j_gene: TRBJ1-2
CDR3nt: TGTGCCAGCTCACCAGGTTGGGTCGACTATGGCTACACCTTC
CDR3aa: CASSPGWVDYGYTF

d_gene: .
abundance: .
v_gene: TRBV19
j_gene: TRBJ2-4
CDR3nt: TGTGCCAGTAGTGTAGGGGAAAGCTCCTACAATGAGCAGTACTTC
CDR3aa: CASSVGESSYNEQYF

d_gene: .
abundance: .
v_gene: TRBV11-2
j_gene: TRBJ2-7
CDR3nt: TGTGCCAGCAGCTTGCCGAGGCTTCGGACCTCCTACGAGCAGTACTTC
CDR3aa: CASSLPRLRTSYEQYF

d_gene: TRBD1
abundance: .
v_gene: TRBV10-3
j_gene: TRBJ2-3
CDR3nt: TGTGCCATCAGTGAAGCACAGGGGGCTTCAGATACGCAGTATTTT
CDR3aa: CAISEAQGASDTQYF

d_gene: .
abundance: few
v_gene: TRBV3-1
j_gene: TRBJ2-1
CDR3nt: TGTGCCAGCAGCCGCAGAGGACCTCTTGACAATGAGCAGTTCTTC
CDR3aa: CASSRRGPLDNEQFF

d_gene: TRBD1
abundance: .
v_gene: TRBV5-1
j_gene: TRBJ1-2
CDR3nt: TGCGCCAGCAGCTCGGGGACAGCCGATAACTATGGCTACACCTTC
CDR3aa: CASSSGTADNYGYTF

d_gene: .
abundance: .
v_gene: TRBV6-1
j_gene: TRBJ2-1
CDR3nt: TGTGCCACAAAACAGAAACCAGGATCGTTCTTC
CDR3aa: CATKQKPGSFF

d_gene: .
abundance: many
v_gene: TRBV10-3
j_gene: TRBJ2-5
CDR3nt: TGTGCCATCAGTGTCGGGGGACACTCGCAAGAGACCCAGTACTTC
CDR3aa: CAISVGGHSQETQYF

d_gene: TRBD1
abundance: many
v_gene: TRBV6-5
j_gene: TRBJ2-5
CDR3nt: TGTGCCAGCAGTTATGGCAGGGGGCGCAGGGAGACCCAGTACTTC
CDR3aa: CASSYGRGRRETQYF

d_gene: TRBD1
abundance: .
v_gene: TRBV12-3/TRBV12-4
j_gene: TRBJ2-5
CDR3nt: TGTGCCAGCAGCCCAGACAGGGGGGAAGATGCCCAGTACTTC
CDR3aa: CASSPDRGEDAQYF

d_gene: .
abundance: many
v_gene: TRBV7-2
j_gene: TRBJ2-4
CDR3nt: TGTGCCAGCAGCTCACGGGGAGGCAGACAGCAGTACTTC
CDR3aa: CASSSRGGRQQYF

d_gene: TRBD2
abundance: .
v_gene: TRBV12-3/TRBV12-4
j_gene: TRBJ2-4
CDR3nt: TGTGCCAGCAGTTTAGGGGGAGGGAGAACCATTCAGTACTTC
CDR3aa: CASSLGGGRTIQYF

d_gene: .
abundance: few
v_gene: TRBV7-2
j_gene: TRBJ1-2
CDR3nt: TGTGCCAGCAGCTTGAATCAGGGGCCTAACTATGGCTACACCTTC
CDR3aa: CASSLNQGPNYGYTF

d_gene: .
abundance: once
v_gene: TRBV12-3/TRBV12-4
j_gene: TRBJ2-3
CDR3nt: TGTGCCAGCAGTTGGGGCCACAGCACAGATACGCAGTATTTT
CDR3aa: CASSWGHSTDTQYF

d_gene: TRBD1
abundance: many
v_gene: TRBV29-1
j_gene: TRBJ2-7
CDR3nt: TGCAGCGTTGTCTGGGACAGGGACTACTACGAGCAGTACTTC
CDR3aa: CSVVWDRDYYEQYF

d_gene: .
abundance: few
v_gene: TRBV2
j_gene: TRBJ1-5
CDR3nt: TGTGCCAGCAGTGACGAGGGAGGGAGGGGTCAGCCCCAGCATTTT
CDR3aa: CASSDEGGRGQPQHF

d_gene: .
abundance: few
v_gene: TRBV12-3/TRBV12-4
j_gene: TRBJ2-3
CDR3nt: TGTGCCAGCAGTTTGTGGGTAGCGCGAGATACGCAGTATTTT
CDR3aa: CASSLWVARDTQYF

d_gene: .
abundance: .
v_gene: TRBV29-1
j_gene: TRBJ2-5
CDR3nt: TGCAGCATCCCCGGGATGCGGGGAGGAATGACCCAGTACTTC
CDR3aa: CSIPGMRGGMTQYF

d_gene: TRBD1
abundance: .
v_gene: TRBV7-2
j_gene: TRBJ1-2
CDR3nt: TGTGCCAGCAGCCCCCGGACAGGGCCTGGCTACACCTTC
CDR3aa: CASSPRTGPGYTF

d_gene: .
abundance: .
v_gene: TRBV30
j_gene: TRBJ2-6
CDR3nt: TGTGCCTGGGCCGGGGACCCTACTTTCGCCAACGTCCTGACTTTC
CDR3aa: CAWAGDPTFANVLTF

d_gene: .
abundance: .
v_gene: TRBV6-5
j_gene: TRBJ1-5
CDR3nt: TGTGCCAGCAGTTACTCCCGACCGGGGGGGGCTAGGCAGCCCCAGCATTTT
CDR3aa: CASSYSRPGGARQPQHF

d_gene: .
abundance: many
v_gene: TRBV5-1
j_gene: TRBJ2-7
CDR3nt: TGCGCCAGCTCTACAGGGTCCTCCTACGAGCAGTACTTC
CDR3aa: CASSTGSSYEQYF